A single sample gave rise to the 6 T cell receptor beta chains below, sequenced in a study of T cells in narcolepsy (dated by TCRdb to the late 2010s). Preparation of the library involved the immunoSEQ multiplex PCR assay. Imported from immuneACCESS, the table was reduced by TCRdb to in-frame sequences with V and J called. These copies leave out some clones; in studies compared against another copy, an unresolved V gene accounts for under half, and the cause of the remainder is not known. In all, the sample holds approximately 28,000 clones, and about four fifths of those were seen once. More than 1% of the sample is held by the ten biggest clonotypes. The specimen sequenced was memory (CD45RA-) CD4+ T cells from blood. In the paper's terms, the cell subset or site label means: memory T cells sorted ex vivo from peripheral blood. Every receptor here comes from a human donor in good health.

V is TRBV5-1 and J is TRBJ2-7, with D tentatively TRBD2 (5 bases). The germline gives CDR1 SGHRS, CDR2 YFSETQ. The CDR3 length is 15 residues. V was pared by 0 bases and J by 3 bases, with 13 bases between. DNA of the CDR3: TGCGCCAGCAGCTTGGTTCGGAGAGGGAACTACGAGCAGTACTTC. Its translation: CASSLVRRGNYEQYF.

The rearrangement joins TRBV9 to TRBJ2-2, with TRBD2 matching over 7 bases. Germline-derived CDR1 and CDR2 are SGDLS and YYNGEE. V lost 0 bases and J lost 0; bases outside the gene matches: 5. The CDR3 is 17 residues long. The CDR3 spells CASSVGILAPNTGELFF. The CDR3 coding sequence is TGTGCCAGCAGCGTAGGGATACTAGCGCCGAACACCGGGGAGCTGTTTTTT.

The chain couples TRBV29-1 to TRBJ2-1; D is perhaps TRBD2 (6 bases). Germline lookup yields CDR1 SQVTM and CDR2 ANQGSEA. The V end lost 8 bases, the J end lost 2 bases, and 13 bases lay between the germline ends. The CDR3 loop spans 13 amino acids. This CDR3 reads CSQDRLAYNEQFF. DNA of the CDR3: TGCAGCCAAGACCGACTAGCCTACAATGAGCAGTTCTTC.

The chain links TRBV6-6 to TRBJ2-1; D tentatively fits TRBD1 or TRBD2 (6 bases each). Trimming shortened V by 5 bases and J by 2 bases, and 13 bases separated the two germline ends. The CDR3 extends over 15 amino acids. Germline values: CDR1 MNHNY, CDR2 SVGAGI (reference sequence). CDR3 loop: CASSPGARTYNEQFF. The CDR3 DNA follows: TGTGCCAGCAGTCCGGGGGCCAGGACCTACAATGAGCAGTTCTTC.

The V call is TRBV4-2, the J call TRBJ1-5; D call uncertain. The CDR3 sequence is 13 residues long. The germline gives CDR1 LGHNA, CDR2 YNFKEQ. Trimming shortened V by 0 bases and J by 5 bases, and 5 bases separated the two germline ends. CDR3 nucleotide sequence: TGTGCCAGCAGCCAAGACCCGGATCAGCCCCAGCATTTT. Translated, it gives CASSQDPDQPQHF.

The genes are TRBV7-2 and TRBJ1-1, with D possibly being TRBD1 (5 bases). CDR1 is SGHTA, CDR2 FQGNSA, per germline. V lost 2 bases to trimming and J lost 1 base, with 11 bases between them. CDR3 length: 15 amino acids. The CDR3 DNA reads TGTGCCAGCAGCTTACTGGCAGGGCGGAACACTGAAGCTTTCTTT. Amino acids: CASSLLAGRNTEAFF. The variable domain in full, with the rest retrieved from reference TRBV7-2 and TRBJ1-1, is GAGVSQSPSNKVTEKGKDVELRCDPISGHTALYWYRQSLGQGLEFLIYFQGNSAPDKSGLPSDRFSAERTGGSVSTLTIQRTQQEDSAVYLCASSLLAGRNTEAFFGQGTRLTVV.